The 8 T cell receptor beta chains in this list originate from one sample, sequenced in a study of CD8+CD57+ T cells in acquired aplastic anemia (dated by TCRdb to 2016 to 2019). Expansion of CD8+CD57+ cells had been shown by flow cytometry in the patients chosen for sequencing. The reads were generated on an Illumina HiSeq 2000. Genomic DNA served as template for TCR beta VDJ combination and CDR3 sequence profiling. The raw public data were reprocessed by TCRdb itself: fastp quality trimming at Q25, MiXCR clonotype calling, in-frame beta chains only. A single entry per CDR3 protein holds the most common genes and DNA from its merged rows. Within this sample are 95,000 to 150,000 distinct CDR3 sequences, with over 30% of them counted one time only. About 2.7% of the sample comes from the top ten. What was sequenced was sorted CD4+, CD8+, or CD8+CD57+ T cells (not recorded which) from PBMCs. The receptors come from a human donor with aplastic anemia.

This clonotype appeared many times. The chain employs TRBV5-1 and TRBJ1-6; D call uncertain. The V gene lost 0 bases and the J gene lost 8 bases, with 18 bases spanning the gap. The V gene's germline CDR1 is SGHRS and CDR2 YFSETQ. The CDR3 length is 17 residues. CDR3 in DNA: TGCGCCAGCAGCTTGGCCTTGGACCCCTCATTGCATTCACCCCTCCACTTT. Residues: CASSLALDPSLHSPLHF.

This chain links TRBV20-1 with TRBJ2-7; D gene unclear. V lost 3 bases and J 2 bases, leaving 5 bases between the germline ends. This CDR3 contains 11 residues. CDR1 and CDR2 from the germline V gene are DFQATT and SNEGSKA (reference sequence). The CDR3 sequence: CSASRTYEQYF. CDR3 DNA: TGCAGTGCTAGTCGCACCTACGAGCAGTACTTC.

The chain couples TRBV2 to TRBJ2-5; D perhaps matches TRBD1 (6 bases). Trimming removed 8 bases at V and 1 base at J, with 14 bases between. CDR1 and CDR2 from the germline V gene are SNHLY and FYNNEI. This CDR3 comprises 14 residues. The CDR3 DNA sequence: TGTGCCAGCGGGGATACAGGGTTCCAAGAGACCCAGTACTTC. The encoded protein is CASGDTGFQETQYF.

This clonotype was recorded once. A much larger clone differs by one base, so this may be a read error. The chain uses TRBV4-2 and TRBJ1-3; tentatively, D is TRBD1 (6 bases). The germline V gene encodes CDR1 LGHNA and CDR2 YNFKEQ. The CDR3 has 17 residues. CDR3 DNA sequence: TGTGCCAGCGGCCAAGATGGGGACACCAGCTCTGGAAACACCATATATTTT. It yields the protein CASGQDGDTSSGNTIYF.

As for this clonotype: At one end the junction does not follow the germline gene, possibly because of a read error. The J gene is TRBJ1-5, the V gene TRBV6-1, with D possibly TRBD1 on 5 matching bases. CDR3 length: 13 residues. The germline V gene has CDR1 MNHNS and CDR2 SASEGT. Written as DNA, the CDR3 is TGTGCCAGCAGCCAAGAAGGGGCTCAGCCCCGGCATTTT. Its protein product is CASSQEGAQPRHF.

This clonotype was counted at least ten times. The chain recombines TRBV9 with TRBJ2-2; D is unclear. CDR3 length equals 12 residues. The germline V gene has CDR1 SGDLS and CDR2 YYNGEE. V was trimmed by 0 bases and J by 7 bases, leaving 4 bases between them. CDR3 sequence (DNA): TGTGCCAGCAGCGTAGTAGGCGGGGAGCTGTTTTTT. The encoded protein is CASSVVGGELFF.

This clonotype was counted between two and nine times. The junction does not match germline at one end; this may be a read error. The chain recombines TRBV11-2 with TRBJ2-1, with D possibly TRBD2 on 6 matching bases. Germline V gene sequence: CDR1 SGHAT, CDR2 FQNNGV. The CDR3 totals 15 residues. CDR3 sequence reads: CASSLNGADYNGQFF. In nucleotides, the CDR3 is TGTGCCAGCAGCTTAAATGGGGCGGACTACAATGGGCAGTTCTTC.

This clonotype showed up many times. This sequence joins TRBV20-1 and TRBJ2-7; the match to TRBD1 covers 9 bases. The junction had 9 bases not matched to a gene; V was cut back by 0 bases and J by 6 bases. The CDR3 sequence is 15 residues long. Germline CDR1 and CDR2: DFQATT and SNEGSKA (reference sequence). The chain's CDR3 is CSAREGTGRPIEQYF. The CDR3 DNA is TGCAGTGCTAGAGAAGGGACAGGGCGGCCGATCGAGCAGTACTTC.